The 14 T cell receptor beta chains below all came from one sample that was sequenced in a study of tumor and adjacent non-tumor tissue in lung cancer. RNA was extracted from bulk tissue without any cell sorting. A modified ARM-PCR protocol with three rounds of nested PCR amplified TCRbeta. Via MiXCR, TCRdb re-called the multiplex PCR reads, giving one row per CDR3 protein. The table has approximately 120,000 distinct CDR3 sequences, 60% to 80% seen once. The source material was lung tumor tissue. These receptors were obtained from a woman in her fifties or sixties with non-small cell lung cancer.

As to this clonotype: A read error is possible here, since a much larger clone lies one base away. This chain joins TRBV4-3 and TRBJ1-5; possible D gene TRBD1, 6 bases. The CDR3 runs to 15 residues. Germline assignment: CDR1 LGHNA and CDR2 YSLEER. The CDR3 DNA follows: TGCGCCATCAGCCGGGGGCTGATGGGCAATCAGCCCCAGCATTTT. This encodes CAISRGLMGNQPQHF.

As concerns this clonotype: One end of the junction varies from germline; a read error may be responsible. The V call is TRBV11-3, the J call TRBJ2-7; unclear D gene. The CDR3 consists of 15 residues. Germline lookup yields CDR1 SGHNT and CDR2 YENEEA. The CDR3 sequence is CARSLDQARSNEQYF. In nucleotides, the CDR3 is TGTGCCAGAAGCTTAGATCAGGCTAGGTCGAACGAGCAGTACTTC.

Details on this clonotype: A read error may explain this, as a much larger clone is one base away. The rearrangement links TRBV12-3 or TRBV12-4 to TRBJ2-1; D is undetermined. CDR3 size: 13 residues. Here the CDR3 reads CAGSEWGANEQFF. In DNA form, the CDR3 reads TGTGCCGGCAGCGAATGGGGTGCTAATGAGCAGTTCTTC.

With regard to this clonotype: The junction shows a germline mismatch at one end, possibly a read error. The chain uses TRBV28 and TRBJ2-5; 13 bases agree with TRBD2. Germline loops: CDR1 MDHEN, CDR2 SYDVKM. The CDR3 has 13 amino acids. CDR3 in amino acids: CVSGLAGEETQYF. The CDR3 DNA follows: TGTGTCAGCGGACTAGCGGGAGAAGAGACCCAGTACTTC.

CDR3 nucleotides: TGTGCCAGCTCCCGGTACAGATGTCAGCCCCAGCATTTT. Translation gives CASSRYRCQPQHF. The chain combines TRBV11-2 with TRBJ1-5; D gene unclear. Deletions cut 8 bases from V and 6 bases from J, with 14 bases between. The germline V gene has CDR1 SGHAT and CDR2 FQNNGV. The CDR3 spans 13 residues.

A remark on this clonotype: Just one base apart from a much larger clone, this may be a read error. V and J are TRBV12-3 or TRBV12-4 and TRBJ2-1; D is ambiguous. The CDR3 contains 13 residues. V lost 7 bases, J lost 5 bases, and 12 bases lay in between. CDR3 region: CASNFMGNNEQFF. Here the CDR3 DNA reads TGTGCCAGCAATTTTATGGGGAACAATGAGCAGTTCTTC.

A word on this clonotype: The junction differs from germline at one of its ends, possibly a read error. This rearrangement joins TRBV4-3 to TRBJ2-3; TRBD1 agrees at 7 bases. Germline V CDR1 and CDR2: LGHNA, YSLEER. The CDR3 runs 16 residues. The CDR3 DNA reads TGCGCCAGCAACCAAGAAGTCCGGACAGGCGCAGATACGCAGTATTTT. Amino acids: CASNQEVRTGADTQYF.

Many counts were recorded for this clonotype. The rearrangement links TRBV6-2 or TRBV6-3 to TRBJ2-3, with D uncertain. The CDR3 is 17 residues long. V lost 1 base and J lost 0, with 14 bases in between. Germline V gene lookup returns CDR1 MNHEY and CDR2 SVGEGT. CDR3 protein: CASSYFRQTESTDTQYF. CDR3 nucleotides: TGTGCCAGCAGTTACTTCCGGCAGACGGAAAGCACAGATACGCAGTATTTT.

The CDR3 protein is CASSLVYGANSYNEQFF. The CDR3 nucleotides are TGTGCCAGCAGCTTAGTGTACGGGGCGAACTCCTACAATGAGCAGTTCTTC. The chain has TRBV11-2 and TRBJ2-1; either TRBD1 or TRBD2 may fit D (5 bases each). CDR3 length: 17 residues. V was cut by 1 base and J by 0 bases, with 13 bases left in between. CDR1 SGHAT and CDR2 FQNNGV come from the germline V gene.

The rearrangement joins TRBV11-2 to TRBJ1-6, with D unresolved. The CDR3 has 17 residues. Germline V gene data show CDR1 as SGHAT and CDR2 as FQNNGV. Between the trimmed V and J ends, which lost 1 base and 7 bases, there was a span of 17 bases. The CDR3, as DNA: TGTGCCAGCAGCTTAGGCCCCGCGACGGATCGAAATTCACCCCTCCACTTT. This encodes CASSLGPATDRNSPLHF.

The V call is TRBV6-5, the J call TRBJ1-5; D ambiguous. The CDR3 runs to 13 residues. Germline assignment: CDR1 MNHEY and CDR2 SVGAGI. Deletions cut 2 bases from V and 4 bases from J, with 6 bases between. Written as DNA, the CDR3 is TGTGCCAGCAGTTACACCTTTAATCAGCCCCAGCATTTT. It specifies CASSYTFNQPQHF.

The rearrangement uses TRBV14 and TRBJ2-1, with 8 positions matching TRBD1. CDR1 SGHDN and CDR2 FVKESK come from the germline V gene. V lost 5 bases and J lost 13; bases outside the gene matches: 10. The CDR3 consists of 13 residues. The CDR3 region has the DNA TGTGCCAGCAGCTCGGACAGGGATGGTGTCCAGTTCTTC. Its protein product is CASSSDRDGVQFF.

The rearrangement joins TRBV18 to TRBJ1-5; no firm D call. CDR1 KGHSH and CDR2 LQKENI come from the germline V gene. Trimming stripped 3 bases from V and 7 bases from J, with 13 bases between. CDR3 size: 14 residues. The CDR3 region is CASSPGNNNQPQHF. The CDR3 region has the DNA TGTGCCAGCTCACCTGGGAACAATAACCAGCCCCAGCATTTT.

Of note for this clonotype: A much larger clone differs from this one at a single base, so this may be a read error. The genes are TRBV2 and TRBJ2-4; D unclear. V was shortened by 3 bases and J by 2 bases, with 8 bases between the two germline ends. The CDR3 loop spans 14 amino acids. CDR1 and CDR2 from the germline V gene are SNHLY and FYNNEI. CDR3 loop: CASSDRLTKNIQYF. The CDR3 DNA is TGTGCCAGCAGTGACCGGTTAACCAAAAACATTCAGTACTTC.